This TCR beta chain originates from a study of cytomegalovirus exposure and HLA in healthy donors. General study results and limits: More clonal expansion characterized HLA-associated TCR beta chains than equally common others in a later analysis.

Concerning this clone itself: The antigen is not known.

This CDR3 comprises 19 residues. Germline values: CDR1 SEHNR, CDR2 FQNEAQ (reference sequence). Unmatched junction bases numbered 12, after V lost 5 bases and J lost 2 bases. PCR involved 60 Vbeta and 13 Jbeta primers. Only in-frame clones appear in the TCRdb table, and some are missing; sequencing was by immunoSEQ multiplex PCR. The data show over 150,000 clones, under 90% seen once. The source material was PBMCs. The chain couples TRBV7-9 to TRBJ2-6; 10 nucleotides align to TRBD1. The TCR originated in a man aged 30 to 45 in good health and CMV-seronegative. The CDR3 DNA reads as TGTGCCAGCAGCCCTAGGCCATCGACAGGGGGCACTGGGGCCAACGTCCTGACTTTC. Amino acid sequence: CASSPRPSTGGTGANVLTF.